A selection of T cell receptor beta chains follows, all from one sample in a study of Graves' ophthalmopathy and Graves' hyperthyroidism. MiXCR, applied by TCRdb to the multiplex PCR reads, yields one record per CDR3 protein. This repertoire shows over a million distinct CDR3 sequences, less than 45% found once; its top ten account for over 8.5%. Sequencing was performed on peripheral blood or thyroid tissue (not recorded which). The receptors come from an adult man with Graves' hyperthyroidism. Each CDR3 is given with its conserved first and last residue. A D gene is named only where the DNA matches it firmly. Clone size, where shown, is once, few, many, or a class for clones that have expanded.

v_gene: TRBV25-1
abundance: NA
d_gene: NA
j_gene: TRBJ2-5
CDR3nt: TGTGCCAGCAGTGTCCCGTCTAGGGGGACCCAGTACTTC
CDR3aa: CASSVPSRGTQYF

v_gene: TRBV27
abundance: few
d_gene: TRBD1
j_gene: TRBJ1-2
CDR3nt: TGTGCCAGCAGTTTATGGGCCGGGACAGATAGTGGCTACACCTTC
CDR3aa: CASSLWAGTDSGYTF

v_gene: TRBV29-1
abundance: NA
d_gene: TRBD1
j_gene: TRBJ2-7
CDR3nt: TGCAGCGTAGGGGGGACAGGCGACTACGAGCAGTACTTC
CDR3aa: CSVGGTGDYEQYF

v_gene: TRBV15
abundance: NA
d_gene: TRBD1
j_gene: TRBJ2-5
CDR3nt: TGTGCCACCAGCAGGGGACAGGGGGTGTTGGAGACCCAGTACTTC
CDR3aa: CATSRGQGVLETQYF

v_gene: TRBV29-1
abundance: NA
d_gene: NA
j_gene: TRBJ1-3
CDR3nt: TGCAGCTTGTCCATGTTCTCTGGAAACACCATATATTTT
CDR3aa: CSLSMFSGNTIYF

v_gene: TRBV7-9
abundance: NA
d_gene: TRBD1
j_gene: TRBJ2-1
CDR3nt: TGCGCCAGCAGCTGGGACAGGGTGACGAATGAGCAGTTCTTC
CDR3aa: CASSWDRVTNEQFF

v_gene: TRBV29-1
abundance: NA
d_gene: NA
j_gene: TRBJ1-2
CDR3nt: TGCAGCGTTGCGGTGGGACTAGGGAACTATGGCTACACCTTC
CDR3aa: CSVAVGLGNYGYTF

v_gene: TRBV4-2
abundance: NA
d_gene: NA
j_gene: TRBJ2-5
CDR3nt: TGTGTCAGCAGCCAAGAAGGGGCAGGGAGGGAGACCCAGTACTTC
CDR3aa: CVSSQEGAGRETQYF

v_gene: TRBV5-6
abundance: NA
d_gene: NA
j_gene: TRBJ2-7
CDR3nt: TGTGCCAGCAGCGGGTTGTCGGGCCGTAAAACCTACGAGCAGTACTTC
CDR3aa: CASSGLSGRKTYEQYF

v_gene: TRBV13
abundance: few
d_gene: TRBD1
j_gene: TRBJ2-5
CDR3nt: TGTGCCAGCAGCTTAGTCGGACAGGTCCAAGAGACCCAGTACTTC
CDR3aa: CASSLVGQVQETQYF

v_gene: TRBV5-1
abundance: many
d_gene: NA
j_gene: TRBJ2-7
CDR3nt: TGCGCCAGCAGCGACCAGGGGACCTACGAGCAGTACTTC
CDR3aa: CASSDQGTYEQYF

v_gene: TRBV7-9
abundance: NA
d_gene: NA
j_gene: TRBJ1-4
CDR3nt: TGTGCCAGCAGGCCGGTAGGGGAAAAACTGTTTTTT
CDR3aa: CASRPVGEKLFF

v_gene: TRBV5-1
abundance: NA
d_gene: NA
j_gene: TRBJ2-3
CDR3nt: TGCGCCAGCAGCGAACTAGGGACTGTCACAGATACGCAGTATTTT
CDR3aa: CASSELGTVTDTQYF

v_gene: TRBV6-5
abundance: NA
d_gene: NA
j_gene: TRBJ2-7
CDR3nt: TGTCCCAGCAGTTTCCTCGGGACATCCTACGAGCAGTACTTC
CDR3aa: CPSSFLGTSYEQYF

v_gene: TRBV29-1
abundance: many
d_gene: NA
j_gene: TRBJ2-5
CDR3nt: TGCAGCGCCAACCGGGGGGCACAAGAGACCCAGTACTTC
CDR3aa: CSANRGAQETQYF

v_gene: TRBV5-5
abundance: few
d_gene: NA
j_gene: TRBJ1-5
CDR3nt: TGTGCCAGCAGCCACATCACAATTGATCAGCCCCAGCATTTT
CDR3aa: CASSHITIDQPQHF

v_gene: TRBV6-4
abundance: NA
d_gene: TRBD1
j_gene: TRBJ1-5
CDR3nt: TGTGCCAGCAGTGCGACATTGGGACAGCCCCAACATTTT
CDR3aa: CASSATLGQPQHF

v_gene: TRBV12-3/TRBV12-4
abundance: many
d_gene: NA
j_gene: TRBJ1-1
CDR3nt: TGTGCCAGCAGTTTACTTGGTGCGGCGGCTGAAGCTTTCTTT
CDR3aa: CASSLLGAAAEAFF

v_gene: TRBV25-1
abundance: NA
d_gene: TRBD2
j_gene: TRBJ2-7
CDR3nt: TGTGCCAGCAGTACCCCGGGACTAGCGGGAGGGCCGTCTGTCTTCTACGAGCAGTACTTC
CDR3aa: CASSTPGLAGGPSVFYEQYF

v_gene: TRBV2
abundance: NA
d_gene: NA
j_gene: TRBJ1-5
CDR3nt: TGTGCCAGTACGGTCGGGGGCAATCAGCCCCAGCATTTT
CDR3aa: CASTVGGNQPQHF

v_gene: TRBV19
abundance: once
d_gene: NA
j_gene: TRBJ1-1
CDR3nt: TGTGCCAGTAGTACCGGGTTCGGCAACACTGAAGCTTTCTTT
CDR3aa: CASSTGFGNTEAFF

v_gene: TRBV7-9
abundance: many
d_gene: NA
j_gene: TRBJ2-7
CDR3nt: TGTGCCAGCAGTGGCGAGACAGGATTCTACGAGCAGTACTTC
CDR3aa: CASSGETGFYEQYF

v_gene: TRBV2
abundance: many
d_gene: NA
j_gene: TRBJ2-5
CDR3nt: TGTGCCAGCAGTGGAGGGGCTAGCCAAGAGACCCAGTACTTC
CDR3aa: CASSGGASQETQYF

v_gene: TRBV7-8
abundance: once
d_gene: NA
j_gene: TRBJ1-5
CDR3nt: TGTGCCTGGACCGTATGGGCTATACGGCAGCCCCAGCATTTT
CDR3aa: CAWTVWAIRQPQHF

v_gene: TRBV6-5
abundance: few
d_gene: NA
j_gene: TRBJ2-7
CDR3nt: TGTGCCAGCAGGGTAGAACAGGCCACCTACGAGCAGTACTTC
CDR3aa: CASRVEQATYEQYF

v_gene: TRBV11-2
abundance: many
d_gene: NA
j_gene: TRBJ2-2
CDR3nt: TGTGCCAGCAGCCCCCAGTTTACCGGGGAGCTGTTTTTT
CDR3aa: CASSPQFTGELFF

v_gene: TRBV20-1
abundance: few
d_gene: TRBD2
j_gene: TRBJ2-2
CDR3nt: TGCAGTGCTCCGCGGGAGAGCGGGGAGCTGTTTTTT
CDR3aa: CSAPRESGELFF

v_gene: TRBV15
abundance: few
d_gene: NA
j_gene: TRBJ2-7
CDR3nt: TGTGCCACCAGCAGAGAGGGGAACACAGGGTACGAGCAGTACTTC
CDR3aa: CATSREGNTGYEQYF

v_gene: TRBV2
abundance: few
d_gene: NA
j_gene: TRBJ2-3
CDR3nt: TGTGCCAGCAAGGCCGGGAGTGATACGCAGTATTTT
CDR3aa: CASKAGSDTQYF

v_gene: TRBV7-7
abundance: NA
d_gene: TRBD1
j_gene: TRBJ1-1
CDR3nt: TGTGCCAGCAGCTCAACAGCCGGGACAGGGAAAACTGAAGCTTTCTTT
CDR3aa: CASSSTAGTGKTEAFF

v_gene: TRBV2
abundance: NA
d_gene: NA
j_gene: TRBJ1-5
CDR3nt: TGTGCCAGCAGTGAAAGCGGGAGACAGATTACCCTTCAGCCCCAGCATTTT
CDR3aa: CASSESGRQITLQPQHF

v_gene: TRBV7-2
abundance: many
d_gene: NA
j_gene: TRBJ1-2
CDR3nt: TGTGCCAGCAGCTTAAGGTTTGCTGATGGCTACACCTTC
CDR3aa: CASSLRFADGYTF

v_gene: TRBV20-1
abundance: NA
d_gene: NA
j_gene: TRBJ2-7
CDR3nt: TGCAGTGCTAGAGATCTGGGGGAAGGGGGAATCTACGAGCACTACTTC
CDR3aa: CSARDLGEGGIYEHYF

v_gene: TRBV5-1
abundance: many
d_gene: NA
j_gene: TRBJ2-7
CDR3nt: TGCGCCAGCAGCCCTGGAGGGGGTGACGGTTCCTACGAGCAGTACTTC
CDR3aa: CASSPGGGDGSYEQYF

v_gene: TRBV12-3/TRBV12-4
abundance: few
d_gene: NA
j_gene: TRBJ1-5
CDR3nt: TGTGCCAGCAGTCCCTGGGGGAATAGCAATCAGCCCCAGCATTTT
CDR3aa: CASSPWGNSNQPQHF

v_gene: TRBV10-3
abundance: few
d_gene: TRBD1
j_gene: TRBJ1-5
CDR3nt: TGTGCCATCAGTCCCATGACAGGGGGCGACGGCCAAGAGACCCAGCATTTT
CDR3aa: CAISPMTGGDGQETQHF

v_gene: TRBV19
abundance: few
d_gene: TRBD2
j_gene: TRBJ2-2
CDR3nt: TGTGCCAGTAATAGCGGGATCGGGGAGCTGTTTTTT
CDR3aa: CASNSGIGELFF

v_gene: TRBV7-9
abundance: few
d_gene: NA
j_gene: TRBJ1-4
CDR3nt: TGTGCCAGCAGTTCCCCCGGGACACTTAATAATGAAAAACTGTTTTTT
CDR3aa: CASSSPGTLNNEKLFF

v_gene: TRBV5-1
abundance: NA
d_gene: NA
j_gene: TRBJ1-1
CDR3nt: TGCGCCAGCAGCTTGGAGTTTTGGGGGTTGAACACTGAAGCTTTCTTT
CDR3aa: CASSLEFWGLNTEAFF

v_gene: TRBV7-9
abundance: many
d_gene: NA
j_gene: TRBJ2-7
CDR3nt: TGTGCCAGCAGCTCTTACGACGAGCAGTACTTC
CDR3aa: CASSSYDEQYF

v_gene: TRBV11-2
abundance: few
d_gene: NA
j_gene: TRBJ1-1
CDR3nt: TGTGCCAGCAGCCCCTACCTCGGACCCAGACGCAGCACTGAAGCTTTCTTT
CDR3aa: CASSPYLGPRRSTEAFF

v_gene: TRBV15
abundance: NA
d_gene: NA
j_gene: TRBJ2-5
CDR3nt: TGTGCCACCAGCAGAGCCCAGTACTTC
CDR3aa: CATSRAQYF

v_gene: TRBV10-3
abundance: NA
d_gene: NA
j_gene: TRBJ1-1
CDR3nt: TGTGCCATCAGTGAGTCCCCTGGACTCTACGAATTTGAAGCTTTCTTT
CDR3aa: CAISESPGLYEFEAFF

v_gene: TRBV15
abundance: once
d_gene: NA
j_gene: TRBJ2-2
CDR3nt: TGTGCCAGCAGCGCAGACAGGAACTACGGGGAGCTGTTTTTT
CDR3aa: CASSADRNYGELFF

v_gene: TRBV28
abundance: once
d_gene: NA
j_gene: TRBJ1-2
CDR3nt: TGTGCGTATCATCCGGGGGTCAGCTATGGCTACACCTTC
CDR3aa: CAYHPGVSYGYTF

v_gene: TRBV5-1
abundance: NA
d_gene: TRBD1
j_gene: TRBJ2-5
CDR3nt: TGTGCCAGCAGCTCCGGGACAGACGGGCAAGAGACCCAGTACTTC
CDR3aa: CASSSGTDGQETQYF

v_gene: TRBV5-1
abundance: few
d_gene: TRBD1
j_gene: TRBJ2-3
CDR3nt: TGCGCCAGCACCGATCCCTGGACAGGGTCAGATACGCAGTATTTT
CDR3aa: CASTDPWTGSDTQYF